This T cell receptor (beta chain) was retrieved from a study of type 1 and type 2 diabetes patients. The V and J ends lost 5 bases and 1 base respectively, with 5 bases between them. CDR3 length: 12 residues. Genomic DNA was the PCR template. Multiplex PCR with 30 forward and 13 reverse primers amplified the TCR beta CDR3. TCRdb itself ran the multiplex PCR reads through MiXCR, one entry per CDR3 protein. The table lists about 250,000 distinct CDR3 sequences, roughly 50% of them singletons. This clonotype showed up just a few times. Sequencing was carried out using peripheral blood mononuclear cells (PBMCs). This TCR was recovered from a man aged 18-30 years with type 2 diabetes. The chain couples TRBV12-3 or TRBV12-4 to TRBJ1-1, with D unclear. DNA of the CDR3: TGTGCCAGCAGTGTCCAGAACACTGAAGCTTTCTTT. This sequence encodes CASSVQNTEAFF.